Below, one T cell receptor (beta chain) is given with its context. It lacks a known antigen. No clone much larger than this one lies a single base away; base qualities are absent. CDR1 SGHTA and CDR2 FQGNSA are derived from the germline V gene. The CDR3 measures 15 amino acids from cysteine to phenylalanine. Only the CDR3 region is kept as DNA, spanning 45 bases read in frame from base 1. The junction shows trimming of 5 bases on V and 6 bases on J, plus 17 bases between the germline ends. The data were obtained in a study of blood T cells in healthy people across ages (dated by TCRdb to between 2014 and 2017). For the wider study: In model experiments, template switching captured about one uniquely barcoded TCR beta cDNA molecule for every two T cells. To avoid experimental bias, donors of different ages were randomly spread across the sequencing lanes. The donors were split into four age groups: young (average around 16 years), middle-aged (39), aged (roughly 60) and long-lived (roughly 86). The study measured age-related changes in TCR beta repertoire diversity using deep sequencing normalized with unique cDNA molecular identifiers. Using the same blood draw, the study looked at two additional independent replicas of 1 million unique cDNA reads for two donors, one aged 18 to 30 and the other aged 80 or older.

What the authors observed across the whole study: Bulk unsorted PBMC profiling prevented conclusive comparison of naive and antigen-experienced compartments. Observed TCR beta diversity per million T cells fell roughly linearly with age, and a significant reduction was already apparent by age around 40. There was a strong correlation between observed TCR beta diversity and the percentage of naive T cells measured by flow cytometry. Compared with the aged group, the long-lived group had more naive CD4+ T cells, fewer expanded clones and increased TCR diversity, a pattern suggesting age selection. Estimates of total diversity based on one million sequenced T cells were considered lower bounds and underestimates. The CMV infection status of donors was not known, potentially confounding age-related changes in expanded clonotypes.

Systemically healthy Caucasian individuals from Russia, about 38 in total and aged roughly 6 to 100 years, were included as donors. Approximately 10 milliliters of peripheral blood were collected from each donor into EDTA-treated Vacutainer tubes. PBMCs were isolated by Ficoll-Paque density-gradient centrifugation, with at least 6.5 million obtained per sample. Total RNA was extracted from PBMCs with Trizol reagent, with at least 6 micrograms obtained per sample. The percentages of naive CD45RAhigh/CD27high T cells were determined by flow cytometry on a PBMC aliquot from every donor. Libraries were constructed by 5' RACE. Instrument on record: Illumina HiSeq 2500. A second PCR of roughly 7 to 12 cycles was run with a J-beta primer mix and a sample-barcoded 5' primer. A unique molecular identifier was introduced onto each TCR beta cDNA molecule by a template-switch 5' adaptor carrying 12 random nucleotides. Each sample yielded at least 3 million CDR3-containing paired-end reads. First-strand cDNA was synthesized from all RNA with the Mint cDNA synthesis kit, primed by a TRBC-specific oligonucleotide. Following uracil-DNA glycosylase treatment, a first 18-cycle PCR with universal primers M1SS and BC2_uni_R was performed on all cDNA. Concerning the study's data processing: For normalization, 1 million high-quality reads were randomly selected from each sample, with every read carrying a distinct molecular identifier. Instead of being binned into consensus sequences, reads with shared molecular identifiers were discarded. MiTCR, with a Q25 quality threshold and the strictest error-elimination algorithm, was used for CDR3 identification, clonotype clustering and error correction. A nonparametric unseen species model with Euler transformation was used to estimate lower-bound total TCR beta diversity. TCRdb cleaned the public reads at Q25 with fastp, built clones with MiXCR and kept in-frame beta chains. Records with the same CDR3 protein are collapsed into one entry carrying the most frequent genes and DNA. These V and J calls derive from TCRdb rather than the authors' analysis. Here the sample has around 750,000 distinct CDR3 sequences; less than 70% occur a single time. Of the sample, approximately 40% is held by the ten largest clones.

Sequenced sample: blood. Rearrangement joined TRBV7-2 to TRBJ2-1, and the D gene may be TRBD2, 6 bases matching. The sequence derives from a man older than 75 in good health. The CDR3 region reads CASSSRGIATNEQFF. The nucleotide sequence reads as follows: TGTGCCAGCAGCAGCCGGGGGATAGCGACCAATGAGCAGTTCTTC. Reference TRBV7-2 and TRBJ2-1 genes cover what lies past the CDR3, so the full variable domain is GAGVSQSPSNKVTEKGKDVELRCDPISGHTALYWYRQSLGQGLEFLIYFQGNSAPDKSGLPSDRFSAERTGGSVSTLTIQRTQQEDSAVYLCASSSRGIATNEQFFGPGTRLTVL.